One and the same sample provided the 26 T cell receptor beta chains below, sequenced in a study of brain T cells in children with intractable seizures. Sequencing used immunoSEQ multiplex PCR; TCRdb keeps in-frame clones, though not all of them. The sample includes 95,000 to 120,000 clones, 94% of them seen just once. The sample was peripheral blood, taken at surgery. Every receptor here comes from a boy younger than two with hemimegalencephaly and intractable seizures.

This rearrangement joins TRBV28 to TRBJ2-7, with D perhaps assigned TRBD1 or TRBD2 (7 bases each). Trimming took off 6 bases at V and 2 bases at J, with 23 bases between the two ends. There are 17 residues in the CDR3. CDR1 is MDHEN and CDR2 is SYDVKM in the germline V gene. The CDR3 loop reads CASSPGGGAPTTYEQYF. Here the CDR3 DNA reads TGTGCCAGCAGCCCAGGGGGGGGCGCGCCAACCACCTACGAGCAGTACTTC.

This chain connects TRBV28 to TRBJ2-4, with 7 nucleotides matching TRBD2. V gave up 3 bases and J gave up 2 bases; unmatched junction bases: 1. The CDR3 is made up of 14 amino acids. The V gene's germline CDR1 is MDHEN and CDR2 SYDVKM. As DNA, the CDR3 is TGTGCCAGCAGTTTGGGGGGGACCAAAAACATTCAGTACTTC. It translates to CASSLGGTKNIQYF.

The V and J genes are TRBV28 and TRBJ1-6; TRBD1 is a possible D gene (6 bases). Trimming took 0 bases from V and 7 from J, leaving 16 bases between them. The CDR3 spans 17 residues. Germline-derived CDR1 and CDR2 are MDHEN and SYDVKM. CDR3 loop: CASSLWGGRKGNSPLHF. Here the CDR3 DNA reads TGTGCCAGCAGTTTATGGGGGGGCCGGAAGGGAAATTCACCCCTCCACTTT.

This rearrangement joins TRBV28 to TRBJ1-2; D ambiguous. CDR1 MDHEN and CDR2 SYDVKM come from the germline V gene. The CDR3 totals 17 residues. Trimming left V 2 bases short and J 0 bases short, with 16 bases between. The DNA for the CDR3 is TGTGCCAGCAGTTTAACCCCCGGGAGGCAAGCTAACTATGGCTACACCTTC. Translating gives CASSLTPGRQANYGYTF.

The chain has TRBV10-1 and TRBJ2-5; 9 bases line up with TRBD1. The CDR3 is 13 residues long. The V segment lost 6 bases and the J segment 9 bases; nucleotides outside the gene matches: 8. Germline lookup yields CDR1 WNHNN and CDR2 SYGVQD (reference sequence). In DNA form, the CDR3 reads TGCGCCAGCAGCGCCGGGACAGGGAGGGCCCAGTACTTC. Protein sequence: CASSAGTGRAQYF.

This clone came up once. The J gene is TRBJ2-7, the V gene TRBV30; perhaps TRBD1 as D (6 bases). The CDR3 loop spans 14 amino acids. Trimming removed 6 bases from V and 2 bases from J, with 17 bases in between. Germline CDR1 and CDR2: GTSNPN and SVGIG (reference sequence). The CDR3 nucleotides are TGTGCCTGCCCGGGACACGGAACCGCCTACGAGCAGTACTTC. It codes for CACPGHGTAYEQYF.

The chain couples TRBV28 to TRBJ1-4, with D perhaps matching TRBD1 (6 bases). V was pared by 3 bases and J by 5 bases, with 16 bases between. Germline V gene lookup returns CDR1 MDHEN and CDR2 SYDVKM. This CDR3 spans 16 amino acids. The CDR3 DNA reads as TGTGCCAGCAGTTTCGGGGGGCGGAGGAGGAATGAAAAACTGTTTTTT. Translation: CASSFGGRRRNEKLFF. The full variable domain, in which reference TRBV28 and TRBJ1-4 provide the parts outside the CDR3, is DVKVTQSSRYLVKRTGEKVFLECVQDMDHENMFWYRQDPGLGLRLIYFSYDVKMKEKGDIPEGYSVSREKKERFSLILESASTNQTSMYLCASSFGGRRRNEKLFFGSGTQLSVL.

The V and J genes are TRBV6-6 and TRBJ2-1; weak D call: TRBD2 (6 bases). V lost 2 bases and J 5 bases, leaving 10 bases between the germline ends. CDR3 length equals 14 residues. The germline gives CDR1 MNHNY, CDR2 SVGAGI (reference sequence). DNA of the CDR3: TGTGCCAGCAGTTACCGACTAGTCCACAATGAGCAGTTCTTC. It is translated as CASSYRLVHNEQFF.

The gene calls are TRBV5-6 and TRBJ1-6; possibly TRBD1 for D (5 bases). This CDR3 region has 16 residues. V dropped 5 bases and J dropped 9 bases, with 21 bases sitting between them. Germline-derived CDR1 and CDR2 are SGHDT and YYEEEE. CDR3 DNA: TGTGCCAGCAGAGAGGGGAGGAGCGGGTTTACTTCACCCCTCCACTTT. Translated, it gives CASREGRSGFTSPLHF.

The rearrangement joins TRBV6-6 to TRBJ1-1, with 7 bases aligning to TRBD1. The length of the CDR3 is 16 residues. CDR1 and CDR2 from the germline V gene are MNHNY and SVGAGI (reference sequence). J lost 1 base, V lost 2 bases, and 7 bases had no gene match. CDR3 sequence reads: CASSYRVRGENTEAFF. The CDR3, as DNA: TGTGCCAGCAGTTACAGAGTCAGGGGGGAGAACACTGAAGCTTTCTTT.

The V gene is TRBV6-6, the J gene TRBJ1-1, with D possibly TRBD1 on 5 matching bases. The CDR3 has 14 residues. Germline CDR1 and CDR2: MNHNY and SVGAGI (reference sequence). V lost 0 bases to trimming and J lost 1 base, with 6 bases between them. CDR3 sequence reads: CASSYSGGNTEAFF. CDR3 nucleotide sequence: TGTGCCAGCAGTTACTCTGGGGGGAACACTGAAGCTTTCTTT.

The sample holds one count of this clone. The chain employs TRBV9 and TRBJ2-3; no definite D call. Trimming shortened V by 4 bases and J by 4 bases, and 34 bases separated the two germline ends. Germline values: CDR1 SGDLS, CDR2 YYNGEE. The CDR3 runs 21 residues. The CDR3 region is CASSPFRGFTSGHSKPDTQYF. DNA of the CDR3: TGTGCCAGCAGCCCTTTTCGTGGCTTTACCTCCGGGCACAGTAAACCAGATACGCAGTATTTT.

This clone was seen once. Here the CDR3 DNA reads TGTGCCAGCAGCCCCCGGGTTTCCTACGAGCAGTACTTC. This sequence encodes CASSPRVSYEQYF. The chain combines TRBV12-3 or TRBV12-4 with TRBJ2-7; no firm D call. This CDR3 has 13 amino acids. The germline V and J ends were trimmed by 6 bases and 1 base, with 10 bases remaining between them.

This chain links TRBV2 with TRBJ2-7; D is undetermined. CDR3 length: 14 residues. Trimming took off 4 bases at V and 6 bases at J, with 16 bases between the two ends. Germline assignment: CDR1 SNHLY and CDR2 FYNNEI. The CDR3 bases are TGTGCCAGCAGTGGCTTGCGACACCTGGGCGAGCAGTACTTC. This sequence encodes CASSGLRHLGEQYF.

The CDR3 sequence is CASSPQPGLAGDHEQFF. For the CDR3, the DNA is TGTGCCAGCAGCCCCCAGCCGGGACTAGCGGGAGATCATGAGCAGTTCTTC. The chain joins TRBV14 to TRBJ2-1; the match to TRBD2 covers 14 bases. Germline V gives CDR1 SGHDN, CDR2 FVKESK. V shed 4 bases and J 8 bases; nucleotides not matched to a gene: 10. The CDR3 sequence is 17 residues long.

The chain combines TRBV7-9 with TRBJ1-2, with 8 bases lining up with TRBD1. The CDR3 extends over 13 amino acids. V was pared by 4 bases and J by 7 bases, with 5 bases of the junction left unmatched. CDR1 is SEHNR and CDR2 is FQNEAQ in the germline V gene (reference sequence). The CDR3, as DNA: TGTGCCAGCAGCTCACGACAGGGGAGTGGCTACACCTTC. It translates to CASSSRQGSGYTF.

This sequence joins TRBV5-1 and TRBJ1-5, with D perhaps matching TRBD1 (5 bases). The CDR3 extends over 13 amino acids. V gave up 3 bases and J gave up 5 bases, with 9 bases separating them. Germline V CDR1 and CDR2: SGHRS, YFSETQ. The CDR3 coding sequence is TGCGCCAGCAGCTCCCGGGGGGATCAGCCCCAGCATTTT. This translates into CASSSRGDQPQHF.

The V gene is TRBV28, the J gene TRBJ2-2; D is unclear. The CDR3 is 13 amino acids. The V gene's germline CDR1 is MDHEN and CDR2 SYDVKM. Deletions cut 6 bases from V and 4 bases from J, with 9 bases between. CDR3 coding DNA: TGTGCCAGCAGGGCCCCAGCCACCGGGGAGCTGTTTTTT. Translation: CASRAPATGELFF.

CDR3 protein: CASSIWGSSDTQYF. CDR3 bases: TGTGCCAGTAGTATCTGGGGTTCCTCAGATACGCAGTATTTT. This chain links TRBV19 with TRBJ2-3, with unresolved D. The CDR3 has 14 amino acids. V was clipped by 3 bases and J by 4 bases, with 11 bases between them. Germline CDR1 and CDR2: LNHDA and SQIVND (reference sequence).

The V call is TRBV28, the J call TRBJ1-5; tentative D call: TRBD1 (6 bases). V was shortened by 6 bases and J by 2 bases, with 17 bases between the two germline ends. The CDR3 has 16 residues. Germline lookup yields CDR1 MDHEN and CDR2 SYDVKM. CDR3 bases: TGTGCCAGCAGCCCGCCGGGGGGCATAGGCAATCAGCCCCAGCATTTT. Its protein product is CASSPPGGIGNQPQHF.

The J gene is TRBJ2-5, the V gene TRBV7-9, with D perhaps TRBD2 (6 bases). The CDR3 runs to 16 residues. Trimming removed 4 bases at V and 5 bases at J, with 20 bases between. Germline-derived CDR1 and CDR2 are SEHNR and FQNEAQ (reference sequence). This CDR3 is CASSSQPVVGRETQYF. CDR3 in DNA: TGTGCCAGCAGCTCCCAACCCGTGGTGGGGAGGGAGACCCAGTACTTC.

This clone was recorded a few times. DNA for the CDR3: TGTGCCAGCAGCCGGCGGGACAGCTATGGCTACACCTTC. Protein product: CASSRRDSYGYTF. The chain combines TRBV14 with TRBJ1-2, with 7 bases identical to TRBD1. Germline trimming cut 4 bases from V and 4 bases from J; bases unmatched to any gene: 3. The V gene's germline CDR1 is SGHDN and CDR2 FVKESK. This CDR3 has 13 amino acids.

The V gene is TRBV7-2, the J gene TRBJ2-1; a weak D match, TRBD2 (5 bases). V was trimmed by 1 base and J by 6 bases, leaving 10 bases between them. The CDR3 length is 14 residues. Germline V gives CDR1 SGHTA, CDR2 FQGNSA. The CDR3 DNA reads TGTGCCAGCAGCTTAGGGAGGCCAGCCAATGAGCAGTTCTTC. Protein: CASSLGRPANEQFF.

The chain is built from TRBV2 and TRBJ1-5; possibly TRBD1 for D (6 bases). The CDR3 extends over 14 amino acids. V shed 6 bases and J shed 5 bases, with 14 bases lying between them. Germline loops: CDR1 SNHLY, CDR2 FYNNEI. The CDR3 sequence is CASSLQGLDQPQHF. The CDR3 nucleotides read TGTGCCAGCAGCTTACAGGGATTAGATCAGCCCCAGCATTTT.

The chain combines TRBV6-1 with TRBJ1-2; TRBD1 is a possible D gene (6 bases). V was shortened by 1 base and J by 6 bases, with 12 bases between the two germline ends. Germline CDR1 MNHNS, CDR2 SASEGT. The CDR3 has 14 residues. Here the CDR3 reads CASSEDRVWNGYTF. The CDR3 region has the DNA TGTGCCAGCAGTGAAGACAGGGTATGGAATGGCTACACCTTC.

The CDR3 loop is CASSPRTTSYEQYF. For the CDR3, the DNA is TGTGCCAGCAGCCCAAGGACCACCTCCTACGAGCAGTACTTC. This sequence joins TRBV9 and TRBJ2-7, with D unclear. The germline V and J ends were trimmed by 4 bases and 0 bases, with 11 bases remaining between them. CDR1 is SGDLS, CDR2 YYNGEE, per germline. This CDR3 contains 14 residues. The full variable domain, in which reference TRBV9 and TRBJ2-7 provide the parts outside the CDR3, is DSGVTQTPKHLITATGQRVTLRCSPRSGDLSVYWYQQSLDQGLQFLIQYYNGEERAKGNILERFSAQQFPDLHSELNLSSLELGDSALYFCASSPRTTSYEQYFGPGTRLTVT.